The rows below give T cell receptor beta chains drawn from one sample of a study of cytomegalovirus exposure and HLA in healthy donors. Repertoires were generated with immunoSEQ multiplex PCR, while TCRdb's copy carries only in-frame clones and drops some. The listing records around 35,000 clones. Sequenced input: PBMCs. The receptors shown here come from a woman in her thirties or forties in good health and CMV-seropositive. CDR3s include the opening cysteine and the closing phenylalanine or tryptophan. Each record gives: V gene, CDR3 protein.

V gene: TRBV6-5
CDR3 protein: CASRGVVNEQYF

V gene: TRBV30
CDR3 protein: CAWARDSHNSPLHF

V gene: TRBV6-1
CDR3 protein: CASSEAAGSSYEQYF

V gene: TRBV2
CDR3 protein: CASRPGLAGNEQYF

V gene: TRBV10-3
CDR3 protein: CAISESTRSWNSPLHF

V gene: TRBV6-5
CDR3 protein: CASKQGSTDTQYF

V gene: TRBV7-6
CDR3 protein: CASSSYTGAGGETQYF

V gene: TRBV5-4
CDR3 protein: CASSRGQGPDTQYF

V gene: TRBV7-3
CDR3 protein: CASSLSSGNYNEQFF

V gene: TRBV29-1
CDR3 protein: CSVDLGGAKTQYF

V gene: TRBV9
CDR3 protein: CASSVSDRVEYGYTF

V gene: TRBV5-1
CDR3 protein: CASSLETSGRLLNF

V gene: TRBV6-1
CDR3 protein: CAHAVGTGGNQPQHF

V gene: TRBV5-4
CDR3 protein: CASSLAGSTPYEQYF

V gene: TRBV9
CDR3 protein: CASSVGVGRGDLEQYF

V gene: TRBV5-1
CDR3 protein: CASTLRGRASYNEQFF

V gene: TRBV10-3
CDR3 protein: CAISESQSNEKLFF

V gene: TRBV7-9
CDR3 protein: CASSASGTFRPRGFF

V gene: TRBV29-1
CDR3 protein: CSVDGNPGLVNPETQYF

V gene: TRBV6-1
CDR3 protein: CASRLTSNTGELFF

V gene: TRBV5-1
CDR3 protein: CASSSLTSGGRTDTQYF

V gene: TRBV5-1
CDR3 protein: CASSLEPSGVIYEQYF

V gene: TRBV7-6
CDR3 protein: CASSLASGTDTQYF

V gene: TRBV2
CDR3 protein: CASRGDNEKLFF

V gene: TRBV30
CDR3 protein: CAWSVNDRSTDTQYF

V gene: TRBV5-1
CDR3 protein: CASRQAHGNTIYF

V gene: TRBV19
CDR3 protein: CASSIAPSEQFF